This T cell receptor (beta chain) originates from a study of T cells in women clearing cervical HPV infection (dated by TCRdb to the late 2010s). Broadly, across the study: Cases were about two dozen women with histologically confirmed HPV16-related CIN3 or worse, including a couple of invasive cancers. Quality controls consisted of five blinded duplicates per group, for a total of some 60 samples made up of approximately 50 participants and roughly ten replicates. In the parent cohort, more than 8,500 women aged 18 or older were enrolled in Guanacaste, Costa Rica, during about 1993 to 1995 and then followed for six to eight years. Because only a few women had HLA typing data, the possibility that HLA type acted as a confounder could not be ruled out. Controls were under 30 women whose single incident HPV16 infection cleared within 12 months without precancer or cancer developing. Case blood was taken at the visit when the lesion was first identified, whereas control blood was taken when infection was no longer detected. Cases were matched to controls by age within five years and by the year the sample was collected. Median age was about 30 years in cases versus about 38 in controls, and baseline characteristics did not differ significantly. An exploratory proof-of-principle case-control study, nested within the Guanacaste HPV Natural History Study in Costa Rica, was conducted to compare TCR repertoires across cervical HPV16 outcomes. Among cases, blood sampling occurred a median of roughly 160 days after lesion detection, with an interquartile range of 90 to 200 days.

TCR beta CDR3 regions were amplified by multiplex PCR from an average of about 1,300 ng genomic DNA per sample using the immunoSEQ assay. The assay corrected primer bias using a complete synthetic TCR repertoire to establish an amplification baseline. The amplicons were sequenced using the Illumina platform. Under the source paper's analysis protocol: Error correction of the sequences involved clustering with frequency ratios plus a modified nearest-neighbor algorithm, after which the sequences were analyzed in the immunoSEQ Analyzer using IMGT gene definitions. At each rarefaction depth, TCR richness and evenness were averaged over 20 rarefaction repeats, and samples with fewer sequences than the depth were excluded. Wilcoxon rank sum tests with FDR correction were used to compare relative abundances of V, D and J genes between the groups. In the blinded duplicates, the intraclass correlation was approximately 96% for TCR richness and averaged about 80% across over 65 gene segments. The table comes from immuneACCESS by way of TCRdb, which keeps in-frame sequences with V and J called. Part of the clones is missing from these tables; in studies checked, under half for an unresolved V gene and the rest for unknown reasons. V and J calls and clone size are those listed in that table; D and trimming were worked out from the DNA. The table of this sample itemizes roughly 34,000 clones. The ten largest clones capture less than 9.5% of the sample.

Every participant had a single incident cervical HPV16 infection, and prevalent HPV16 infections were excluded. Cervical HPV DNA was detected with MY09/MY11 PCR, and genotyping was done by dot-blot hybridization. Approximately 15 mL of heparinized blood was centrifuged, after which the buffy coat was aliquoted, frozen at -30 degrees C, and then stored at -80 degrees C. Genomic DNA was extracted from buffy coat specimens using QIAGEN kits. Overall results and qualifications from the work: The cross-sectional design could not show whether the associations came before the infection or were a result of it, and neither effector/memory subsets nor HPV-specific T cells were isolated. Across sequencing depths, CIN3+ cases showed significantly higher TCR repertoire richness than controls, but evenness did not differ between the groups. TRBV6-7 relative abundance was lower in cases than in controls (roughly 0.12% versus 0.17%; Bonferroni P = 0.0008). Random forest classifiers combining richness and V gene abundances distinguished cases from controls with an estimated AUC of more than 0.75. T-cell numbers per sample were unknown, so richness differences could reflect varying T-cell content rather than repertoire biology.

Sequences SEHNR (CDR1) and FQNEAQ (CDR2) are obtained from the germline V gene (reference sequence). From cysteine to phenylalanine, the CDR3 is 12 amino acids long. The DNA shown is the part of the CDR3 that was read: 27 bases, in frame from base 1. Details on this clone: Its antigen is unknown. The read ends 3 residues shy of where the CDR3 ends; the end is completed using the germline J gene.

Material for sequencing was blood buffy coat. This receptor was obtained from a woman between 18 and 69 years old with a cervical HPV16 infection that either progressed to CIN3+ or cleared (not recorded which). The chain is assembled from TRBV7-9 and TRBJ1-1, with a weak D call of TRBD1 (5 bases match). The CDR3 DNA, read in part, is TGTGCCAGCGGGGGGACCACAGATACG. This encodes CASGGTTDT. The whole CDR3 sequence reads CASGGTTDTAFF.